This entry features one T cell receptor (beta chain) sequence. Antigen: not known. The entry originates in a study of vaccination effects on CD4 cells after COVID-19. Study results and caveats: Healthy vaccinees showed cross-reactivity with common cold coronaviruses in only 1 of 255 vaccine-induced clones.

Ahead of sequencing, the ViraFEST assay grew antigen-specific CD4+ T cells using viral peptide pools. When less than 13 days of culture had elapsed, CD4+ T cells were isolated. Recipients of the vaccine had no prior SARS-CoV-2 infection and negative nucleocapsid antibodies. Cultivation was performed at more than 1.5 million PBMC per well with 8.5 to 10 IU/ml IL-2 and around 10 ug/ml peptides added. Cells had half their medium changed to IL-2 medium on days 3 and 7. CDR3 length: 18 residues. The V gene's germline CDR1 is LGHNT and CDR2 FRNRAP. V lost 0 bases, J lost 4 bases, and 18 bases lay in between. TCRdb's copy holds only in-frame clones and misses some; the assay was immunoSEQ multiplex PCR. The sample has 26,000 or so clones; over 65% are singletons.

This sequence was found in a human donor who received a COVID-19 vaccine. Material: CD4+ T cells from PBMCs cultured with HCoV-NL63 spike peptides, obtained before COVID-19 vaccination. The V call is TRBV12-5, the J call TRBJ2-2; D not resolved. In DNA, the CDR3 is TGTGCTAGTGGTTTGGTACAGAAGGCCGCCCCCGGCACCGGGGAGCTGTTTTTT. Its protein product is CASGLVQKAAPGTGELFF.